The 11 T cell receptor beta chains reported below all come from one sample, sequenced in a study of blood T cell repertoires in COVID-19. The data were produced by immunoSEQ multiplex PCR, yet TCRdb's version contains in-frame clones alone and is incomplete. The sample includes under 200,000 clones, 65% to 90% of them seen just once. Specimen: PBMCs or T cells enriched from blood (not recorded which). The receptors derive from a woman aged 60-70 years with acute COVID-19.

V is TRBV24-1 and J is TRBJ2-6; 8 nucleotides agree with TRBD2. CDR1 and CDR2 from the germline V gene are KGHDR and SFDVKD. The CDR3 has 18 residues. V gave up 4 bases and J gave up 2 bases; unmatched junction bases: 9. CDR3 amino acids: CATSDPGGTRPGANVLTF. CDR3 DNA: TGTGCCACCAGTGACCCGGGGGGGACTAGGCCTGGGGCCAACGTCCTGACTTTC.

The chain is built from TRBV3-1 (or the pseudogene TRBV3-2) and TRBJ2-5, with unresolved D. V was shortened by 1 base and J by 0 bases, with 18 bases between the two germline ends. The germline gives CDR1 LGHDT, CDR2 YNNKEL (reference sequence). The CDR3 has 18 residues. CDR3 DNA sequence: TGTGCCAGCAGCCAAGTGGTGAAGGAGATTACGAACCAAGAGACCCAGTACTTC. It encodes CASSQVVKEITNQETQYF.

The J gene is TRBJ2-1, the V gene TRBV10-1; TRBD2 might be the D (5 bases). Germline CDR1 is WNHNN and CDR2 is SYGVQD (reference sequence). Trimming removed 2 bases from V and 13 bases from J, with 12 bases in between. CDR3 length: 12 residues. The CDR3 DNA reads TGCGCCAGCAGTGAGCCGGGGATGTCTCAGTTCTTC. Its translation: CASSEPGMSQFF.

The V gene is TRBV24-1, the J gene TRBJ1-5, with 12 nucleotides matching TRBD1. The CDR3 runs 16 residues. The germline CDR1 and CDR2 sequences are KGHDR and SFDVKD. The ends lost 4 bases at V and 2 bases at J; junction bases unmatched: 2. In DNA, the CDR3 is TGTGCCACCAGTGACAGGGACAGGGGGCGCAATCAGCCCCAGCATTTT. Translation gives CATSDRDRGRNQPQHF.

The chain's CDR3 is CASSLPLVDEQFF. DNA of the CDR3: TGCGCCAGCAGCCTCCCCCTAGTAGATGAGCAGTTCTTC. The J gene is TRBJ2-1, the V gene TRBV5-1; unclear D gene. CDR1 is SGHRS and CDR2 is YFSETQ in the germline V gene. Deletions cut 4 bases from V and 8 bases from J, with 13 bases between. This CDR3 region has 13 residues.

V usage is TRBV15 and J usage is TRBJ1-1, with a weak D call TRBD1 (5 bases). The CDR3 length is 14 residues. From germline, CDR1 is LNHNV and CDR2 YYDKDF (reference sequence). V was cut by 5 bases and J by 5 bases, with 15 bases left in between. This chain's CDR3 is CATSQAGGITEAFF. The CDR3, as DNA: TGTGCCACCAGCCAGGCGGGGGGGATAACTGAAGCTTTCTTT.

The chain couples TRBV14 to TRBJ2-3, with 8 bases identical to TRBD2. This CDR3 has 14 amino acids. Germline V gene data show CDR1 as SGHDN and CDR2 as FVKESK. The trim removed 4 bases at V and 6 bases at J, leaving 6 bases unmatched. The CDR3 loop is CASSLGLASDTQYF. The DNA of the CDR3 is TGTGCCAGCAGCCTCGGACTAGCTTCCGATACGCAGTATTTT.

This chain's CDR3 is CASSLDRNEQFF. The DNA of the CDR3 is TGTGCCAGCAGCTTAGACCGCAATGAGCAGTTCTTC. This chain uses TRBV11-3 with TRBJ2-1; D call uncertain. This CDR3 comprises 12 residues. Per germline, CDR1 SGHNT and CDR2 YENEEA. V was pared by 0 bases and J by 6 bases, with 3 bases between. The variable domain in full, completed from reference TRBV11-3 and TRBJ2-1, reads EAGVVQSPRYKIIEKKQPVAFWCNPISGHNTLYWYLQNLGQGPELLIRYENEEAVDDSQLPKDRFSAERLKGVDSTLKIQPAELGDSAVYLCASSLDRNEQFFGPGTRLTVL.

This clone was recorded only once. This sequence joins TRBV29-1 and TRBJ2-5, with no clear D. V lost 7 bases to trimming and J lost 4 bases, with 13 bases between them. Germline V lookup: CDR1 SQVTM, CDR2 ANQGSEA. The CDR3 has 12 amino acids. CDR3 sequence (DNA): TGCAGCGGAACAGCCTCCCGAGAGACCCAGTACTTC. Residues: CSGTASRETQYF.

The J gene is TRBJ2-1, the V gene TRBV29-1, with D hard to call. The CDR3 has 13 residues. Germline CDR1 is SQVTM and CDR2 is ANQGSEA. The germline V and J ends were trimmed by 5 bases and 9 bases, with 17 bases remaining between them. The CDR3 here is CSVSQDMALEQFF. CDR3 nucleotides: TGCAGCGTTTCCCAAGATATGGCCCTTGAGCAGTTCTTC.

The table lists this clone with a few counts. DNA of the CDR3: TGTGCCAGCAGCCCCATTCGGGACAGGGTAAGAAATCAGCCCCAGCATTTT. This gives the protein CASSPIRDRVRNQPQHF. V is TRBV7-8 and J is TRBJ1-5, with 9 bases that match TRBD1. Germline CDR1 and CDR2: SGHVS and FQNEAQ. The ends lost 5 bases at V and 4 bases at J; junction bases unmatched: 12. The CDR3 consists of 17 residues. The variable domain in full, with the rest retrieved from reference TRBV7-8 and TRBJ1-5, is GAGVSQSPRYKVAKRGQDVALRCDPISGHVSLFWYQQALGQGPEFLTYFQNEAQLDKSGLPSDRFFAERPEGSVSTLKIQRTQQEDSAVYLCASSPIRDRVRNQPQHFGDGTRLSIL.